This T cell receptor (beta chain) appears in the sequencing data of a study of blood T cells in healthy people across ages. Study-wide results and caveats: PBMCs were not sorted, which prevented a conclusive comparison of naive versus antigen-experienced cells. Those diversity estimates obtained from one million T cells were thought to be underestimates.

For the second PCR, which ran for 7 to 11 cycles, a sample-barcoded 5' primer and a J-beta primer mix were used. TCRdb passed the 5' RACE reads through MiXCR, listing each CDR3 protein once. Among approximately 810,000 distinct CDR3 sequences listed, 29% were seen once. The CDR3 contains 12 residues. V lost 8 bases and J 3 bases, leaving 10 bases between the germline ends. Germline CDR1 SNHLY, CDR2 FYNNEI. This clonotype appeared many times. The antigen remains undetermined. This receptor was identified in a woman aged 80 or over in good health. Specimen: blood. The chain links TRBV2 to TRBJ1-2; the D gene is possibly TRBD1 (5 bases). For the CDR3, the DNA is TGTGCCAGCTTCAGGGTGTACTATGGCTACACCTTC. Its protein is CASFRVYYGYTF.